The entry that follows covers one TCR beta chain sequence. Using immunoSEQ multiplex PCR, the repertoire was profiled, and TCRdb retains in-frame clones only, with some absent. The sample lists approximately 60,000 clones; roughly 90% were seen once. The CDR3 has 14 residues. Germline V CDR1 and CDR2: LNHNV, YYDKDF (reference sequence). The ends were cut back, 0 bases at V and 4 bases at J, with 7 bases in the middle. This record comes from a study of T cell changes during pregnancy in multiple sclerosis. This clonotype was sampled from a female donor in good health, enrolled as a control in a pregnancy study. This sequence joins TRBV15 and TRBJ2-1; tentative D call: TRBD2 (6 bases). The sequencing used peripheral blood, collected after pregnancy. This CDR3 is CATSRDREYNEQFF. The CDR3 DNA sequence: TGTGCCACCAGCAGAGATCGGGAGTACAATGAGCAGTTCTTC.